This T cell receptor beta chain is drawn from a study of blood T cell repertoires in COVID-19. Germline CDR1 and CDR2: SGHAT and FQNNGV. Losses at the gene ends were 5 bases for V and 2 bases for J; bases not matched to a gene: 10. The CDR3 contains 17 residues. Clones were sequenced by immunoSEQ multiplex PCR, and TCRdb holds only the in-frame ones, with some missing. Here the sample spans over 150,000 clones, roughly four fifths being singletons. The TCR originated in a woman aged 55-75 years with acute or convalescent COVID-19. Sequencing input: peripheral blood. The chain is built from TRBV11-2 and TRBJ1-3; TRBD1 agrees at 9 bases. CDR3 sequence reads: CASSARPGQGTGNTIYF. DNA for the CDR3: TGTGCCAGCAGCGCACGCCCGGGACAGGGCACTGGAAACACCATATATTTT.